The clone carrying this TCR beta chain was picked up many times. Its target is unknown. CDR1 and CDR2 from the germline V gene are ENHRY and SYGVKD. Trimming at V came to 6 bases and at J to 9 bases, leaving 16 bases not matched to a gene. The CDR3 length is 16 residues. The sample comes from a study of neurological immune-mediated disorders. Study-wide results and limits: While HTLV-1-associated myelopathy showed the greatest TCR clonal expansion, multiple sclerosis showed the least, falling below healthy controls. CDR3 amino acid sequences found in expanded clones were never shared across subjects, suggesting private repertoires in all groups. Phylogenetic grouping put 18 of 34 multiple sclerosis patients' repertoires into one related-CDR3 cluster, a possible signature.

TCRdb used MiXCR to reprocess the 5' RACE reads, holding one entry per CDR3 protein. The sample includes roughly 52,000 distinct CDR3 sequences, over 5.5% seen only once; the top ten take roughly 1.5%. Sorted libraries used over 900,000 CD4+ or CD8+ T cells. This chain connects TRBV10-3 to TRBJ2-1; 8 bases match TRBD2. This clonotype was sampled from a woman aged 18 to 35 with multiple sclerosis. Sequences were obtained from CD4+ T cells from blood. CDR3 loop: CAIRDTSGTAGGEQFF. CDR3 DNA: TGTGCCATCAGGGACACTTCGGGAACCGCGGGGGGTGAGCAGTTCTTC.